The clone carrying this T cell receptor (beta chain) showed up just once. Antigen unknown. Only in-frame clones appear in the TCRdb table, and some are missing; sequencing was by immunoSEQ multiplex PCR. The table has about 2.4 million clones, over 85% seen once. This specimen belongs to a study of shared clonotypes between healthy human individuals. Study results and caveats: The naive CD4 repertoires of a handful of donors were compared, and around 5% of clonotypes were shared.

Germline V gene data show CDR1 as MNHEY and CDR2 as SMNVEV (reference sequence). The CDR3 has 14 amino acids. Between the trimmed V and J ends, which lost 8 bases and 4 bases, there was a span of 17 bases. The study separated CD4+ cells into CD45RA+ naive and CD45RA-negative memory subsets. This chain uses TRBV27 with TRBJ1-2, with D unclear. The sample comprised naive CD4+ T cells sorted from blood. As for subset: CD45RA+ positively selected. The sequence derives from a man in his late teens or twenties in good health. The CDR3 sequence: CASGRVGVSYGYTF. DNA of the CDR3: TGTGCCAGCGGGCGGGTCGGGGTAAGCTATGGCTACACCTTC.